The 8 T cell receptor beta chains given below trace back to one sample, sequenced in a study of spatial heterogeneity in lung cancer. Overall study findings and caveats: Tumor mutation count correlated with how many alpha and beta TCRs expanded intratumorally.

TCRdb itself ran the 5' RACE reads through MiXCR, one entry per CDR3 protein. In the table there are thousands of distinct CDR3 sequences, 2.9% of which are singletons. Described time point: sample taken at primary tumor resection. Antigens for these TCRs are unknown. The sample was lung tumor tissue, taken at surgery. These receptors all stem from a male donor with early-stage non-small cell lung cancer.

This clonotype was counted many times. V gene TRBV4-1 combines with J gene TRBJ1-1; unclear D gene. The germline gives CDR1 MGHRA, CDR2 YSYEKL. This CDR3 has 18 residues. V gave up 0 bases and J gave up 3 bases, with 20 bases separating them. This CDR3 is CASSQDLRLRKKDTEAFF. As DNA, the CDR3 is TGCGCCAGCAGCCAAGATTTAAGGCTTAGGAAGAAGGACACTGAAGCTTTCTTT.

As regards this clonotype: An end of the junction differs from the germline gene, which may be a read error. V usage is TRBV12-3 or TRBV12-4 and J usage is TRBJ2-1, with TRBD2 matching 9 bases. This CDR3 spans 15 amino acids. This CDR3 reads CDSSLVRGGRNEQFF. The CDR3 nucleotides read TGTGACAGCAGTTTGGTGCGGGGGGGACGCAATGAGCAGTTCTTC.

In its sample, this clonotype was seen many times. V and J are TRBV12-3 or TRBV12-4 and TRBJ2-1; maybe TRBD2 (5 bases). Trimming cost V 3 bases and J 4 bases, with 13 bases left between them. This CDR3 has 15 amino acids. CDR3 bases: TGTGCCAGCAGTTTTGAGCTAGCAGGTTACAATGAGCAGTTCTTC. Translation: CASSFELAGYNEQFF.

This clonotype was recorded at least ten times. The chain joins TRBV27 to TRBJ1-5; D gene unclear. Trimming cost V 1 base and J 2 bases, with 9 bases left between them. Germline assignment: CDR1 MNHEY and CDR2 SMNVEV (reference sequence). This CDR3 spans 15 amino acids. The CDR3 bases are TGTGCCAGCAGTTTATTCGCAGGTGGCAATCAGCCCCAGCATTTT. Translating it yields CASSLFAGGNQPQHF.

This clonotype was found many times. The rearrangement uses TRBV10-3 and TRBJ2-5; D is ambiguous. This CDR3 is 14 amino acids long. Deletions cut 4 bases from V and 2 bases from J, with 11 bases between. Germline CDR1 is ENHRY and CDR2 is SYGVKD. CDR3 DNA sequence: TGTGCCATCAGTGGGCTAAGCAAGCAAGAGACCCAGTACTTC. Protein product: CAISGLSKQETQYF.

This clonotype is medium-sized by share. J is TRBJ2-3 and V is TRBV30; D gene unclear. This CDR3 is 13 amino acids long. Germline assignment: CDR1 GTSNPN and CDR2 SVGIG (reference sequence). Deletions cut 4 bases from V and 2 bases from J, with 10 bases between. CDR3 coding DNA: TGTGCCTGGAAGCAGTTCTTCACAGATACGCAGTATTTT. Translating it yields CAWKQFFTDTQYF.

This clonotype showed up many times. CDR3 residues: CASDGAVGKNSYEQYF. In DNA form, the CDR3 reads TGTGCCAGCGACGGGGCAGTGGGAAAAAACTCCTACGAGCAGTACTTC. The V gene is TRBV2, the J gene TRBJ2-7, with D perhaps being TRBD1 or TRBD2 (5 bases each). The CDR3 has 16 amino acids. With 8 bases removed from V and 0 bases from J, the gap between germline ends came to 20 bases. The germline V gene encodes CDR1 SNHLY and CDR2 FYNNEI. The full variable domain, its missing parts supplied by reference TRBV2 and TRBJ2-7, is EPEVTQTPSHQVTQMGQEVILRCVPISNHLYFYWYRQILGQKVEFLVSFYNNEISEKSEIFDDQFSVERPDGSNFTLKIRSTKLEDSAMYFCASDGAVGKNSYEQYFGPGTRLTVT.

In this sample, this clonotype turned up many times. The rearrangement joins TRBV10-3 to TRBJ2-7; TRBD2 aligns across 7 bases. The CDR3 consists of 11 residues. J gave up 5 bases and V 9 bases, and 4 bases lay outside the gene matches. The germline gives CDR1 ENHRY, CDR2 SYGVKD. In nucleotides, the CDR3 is TGTGCCATGGGGGGGAGGGACGAGCAGTACTTC. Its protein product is CAMGGRDEQYF.